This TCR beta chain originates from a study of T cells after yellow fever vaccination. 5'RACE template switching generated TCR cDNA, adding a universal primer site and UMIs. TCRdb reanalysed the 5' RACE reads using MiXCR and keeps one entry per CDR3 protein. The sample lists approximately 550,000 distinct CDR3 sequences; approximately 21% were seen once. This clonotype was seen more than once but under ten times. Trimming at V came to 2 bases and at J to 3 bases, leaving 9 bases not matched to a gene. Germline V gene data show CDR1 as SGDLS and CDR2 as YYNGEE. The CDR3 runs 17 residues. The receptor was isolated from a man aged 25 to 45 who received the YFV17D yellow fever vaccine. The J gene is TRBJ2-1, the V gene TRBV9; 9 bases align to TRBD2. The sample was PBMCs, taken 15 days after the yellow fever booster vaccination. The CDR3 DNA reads TGTGCCAGCAGCGTCTCTCGAAGACTAGCGGACTACAATGAGCAGTTCTTC. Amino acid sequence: CASSVSRRLADYNEQFF.